This TCR beta chain stems from a study of glioma-infiltrating T cells after dendritic cell vaccination. Amplification used 60 V beta primers and 13 J beta primers. The data were produced by immunoSEQ multiplex PCR, yet TCRdb's version contains in-frame clones alone and is incomplete. This sample has over 80,000 clones, with roughly four fifths found just once. The CDR3 length is 14 residues. In germline, CDR1 is ENHRY, CDR2 SYGVKD. V shed 0 bases and J shed 6 bases, with 8 bases lying between them. Time point of the sample: after dendritic cell vaccination, including at tumor progression/relapse. Only one count was recorded for this clone.

This sequence was found in a human donor with glioblastoma. The specimen comprised blood, sampled after dendritic cell vaccination. This rearrangement joins TRBV10-3 to TRBJ2-2; D uncertain. CDR3 DNA: TGTGCCATCAGTGAGTCAATCTACTCCGGGGAGCTGTTTTTT. This translates into CAISESIYSGELFF.